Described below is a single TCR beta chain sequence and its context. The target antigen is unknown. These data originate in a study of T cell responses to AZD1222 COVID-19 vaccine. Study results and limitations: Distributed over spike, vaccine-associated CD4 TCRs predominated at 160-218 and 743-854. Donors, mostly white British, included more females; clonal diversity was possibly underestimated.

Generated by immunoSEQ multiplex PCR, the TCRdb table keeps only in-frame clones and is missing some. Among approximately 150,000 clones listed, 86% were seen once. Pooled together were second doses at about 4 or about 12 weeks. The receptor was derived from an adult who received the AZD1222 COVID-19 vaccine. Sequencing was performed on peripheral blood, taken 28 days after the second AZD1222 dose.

DNA for the CDR3: TGTGCCAGCCCCTTGTTAGTGAGTGGCTCGGGTCAGCCCCAGCATTTT. Its translation is CASPLLVSGSGQPQHF. The chain uses TRBV27 and TRBJ1-5; D is ambiguous. The ends were cut back, 8 bases at V and 6 bases at J, with 23 bases in the middle. Germline CDR1 and CDR2: MNHEY and SMNVEV (reference sequence). There are 16 residues in the CDR3.